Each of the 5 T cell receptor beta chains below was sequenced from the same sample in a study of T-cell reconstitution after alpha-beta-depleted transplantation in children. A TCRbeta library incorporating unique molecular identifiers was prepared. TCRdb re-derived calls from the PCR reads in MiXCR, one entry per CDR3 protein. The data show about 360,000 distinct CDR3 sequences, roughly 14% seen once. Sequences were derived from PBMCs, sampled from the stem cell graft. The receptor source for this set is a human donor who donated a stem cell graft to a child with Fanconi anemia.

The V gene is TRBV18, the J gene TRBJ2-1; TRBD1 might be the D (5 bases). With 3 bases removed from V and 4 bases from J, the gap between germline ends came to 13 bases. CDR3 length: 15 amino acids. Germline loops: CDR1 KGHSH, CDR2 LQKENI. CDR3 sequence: CASSPQEDKYNEQFF. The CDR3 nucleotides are TGTGCCAGCTCACCTCAAGAGGACAAGTACAATGAGCAGTTCTTC.

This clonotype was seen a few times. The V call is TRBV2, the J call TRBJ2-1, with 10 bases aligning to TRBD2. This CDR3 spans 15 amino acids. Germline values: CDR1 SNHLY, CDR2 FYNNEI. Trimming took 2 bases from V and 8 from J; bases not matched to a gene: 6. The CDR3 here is CASSETAGGFYEQFF. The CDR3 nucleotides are TGTGCCAGCAGTGAAACAGCGGGGGGGTTCTATGAGCAGTTCTTC.

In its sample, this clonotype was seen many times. CDR3 region: CASSPTGGSRSYEQYF. The CDR3, as DNA: TGTGCCAGCAGCCCTACAGGGGGCAGTAGGTCCTACGAGCAGTACTTC. The chain has TRBV7-2 and TRBJ2-7; 9 positions agree with TRBD1. Germline loops: CDR1 SGHTA, CDR2 FQGNSA. Trimming at V came to 5 bases and at J to 1 base, leaving 9 bases not matched to a gene. The CDR3 spans 16 residues.

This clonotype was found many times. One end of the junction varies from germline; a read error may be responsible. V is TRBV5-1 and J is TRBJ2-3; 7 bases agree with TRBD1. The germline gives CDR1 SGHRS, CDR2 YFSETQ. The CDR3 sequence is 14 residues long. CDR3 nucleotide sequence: TGTGCCAGCAGTTTAGGGACAGCCACAGATACGCAGTATTTT. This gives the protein CASSLGTATDTQYF.

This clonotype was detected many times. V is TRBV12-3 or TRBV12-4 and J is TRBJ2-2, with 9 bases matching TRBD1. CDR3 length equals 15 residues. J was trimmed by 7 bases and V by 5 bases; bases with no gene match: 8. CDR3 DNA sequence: TGTGCCAGCAGTCCGACAGGGGGAAAGAACGGGGAGCTGTTTTTT. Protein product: CASSPTGGKNGELFF.